This TCR beta chain comes out of a study of T cells in Graves' hyperthyroidism and ophthalmopathy. Trimming took off 0 bases at V and 1 base at J, with 9 bases between the two ends. The CDR3 covers 14 residues. Germline V gene data show CDR1 as DFQATT and CDR2 as SNEGSKA (reference sequence). It was RNA transcripts that yielded the amplified TCR beta CDR3 regions. The HTBI primer set was used in a first-round RT-PCR of the TCR CDR3. TCRdb itself ran the multiplex PCR reads through MiXCR, one entry per CDR3 protein. The data hold hundreds of thousands of distinct CDR3 sequences, with approximately 15% observed a single time.

The sequencing input was blood. The chain couples TRBV20-1 to TRBJ1-1; D is unclear. The clonotype comes from a woman between 18 and 29 years old with Graves' hyperthyroidism. This CDR3 reads CSARDMPRNTEAFF. The CDR3 DNA follows: TGCAGTGCTAGAGATATGCCGAGGAACACTGAAGCTTTCTTT.